One sample yielded the 25 T cell receptor beta chains listed below, sequenced in a study of human T cells and chemical hapten exposure. TCRdb reprocessed the RACE reads via MiXCR and lists one record per CDR3 protein. The sample records some 170,000 distinct CDR3 sequences, around 20% being singletons. Time point defined: patch test 1, 2 weeks after DPC sensitization. Treatment in this sample: therapeutic diphenylcyclopropenone sensitization with weekly scalp DPC. This material consisted of whole blood, taken in connection with sensitization to the hapten diphenylcyclopropenone (DPC). The receptors stem from a woman between 50 and 59 years old with alopecia areata. Some clones in this sample may be carry-over from other donors' samples.

CDR3 region: CASSLDIAASGNEQFF. The CDR3 nucleotides read TGTGCCAGCAGCTTAGATATCGCGGCCTCAGGCAATGAGCAGTTCTTC. The chain is built from TRBV11-2 and TRBJ2-1; D is unclear. Trimming stripped 0 bases from V and 6 bases from J, with 15 bases between. CDR3 length: 16 residues. Germline CDR1 SGHAT, CDR2 FQNNGV.

This clonotype was seen a handful of times. CDR3 protein: CASSLQGQGFTDTQYF. CDR3 sequence (DNA): TGCGCCAGCAGCTTGCAAGGCCAGGGTTTCACAGATACGCAGTATTTT. The chain joins TRBV5-1 to TRBJ2-3, with D perhaps matching TRBD1 (5 bases). The CDR3 is made up of 16 amino acids. Trimming took 1 base from V and 2 from J, leaving 14 bases between them. Germline assignment: CDR1 SGHRS and CDR2 YFSETQ.

The chain recombines TRBV7-9 with TRBJ2-5; D remains ambiguous. CDR3 length: 14 amino acids. Germline values: CDR1 SEHNR, CDR2 FQNEAQ (reference sequence). Between the trimmed V and J ends, which lost 1 base and 5 bases, there was a span of 11 bases. CDR3 sequence: CASSLVSSVETQYF. CDR3 bases: TGTGCCAGCAGCTTAGTTTCCTCTGTGGAGACCCAGTACTTC. Filled out from reference TRBV7-9 and TRBJ2-5, the complete variable domain reads DTGVSQNPRHKITKRGQNVTFRCDPISEHNRLYWYRQTLGQGPEFLTYFQNEAQLEKSRLLSDRFSAERPKGSFSTLEIQRTEQGDSAMYLCASSLVSSVETQYFGPGTRLLVL.

This clonotype appeared a few times. The V call is TRBV20-1, the J call TRBJ2-4, with a weak D call TRBD2 (5 bases). Germline CDR1 is DFQATT and CDR2 is SNEGSKA (reference sequence). Trimming removed 3 bases at V and 6 bases at J, with 6 bases between. The CDR3 totals 11 residues. The CDR3 DNA reads as TGCAGTGCTAGCGGGGTAAACATTCAGTACTTC. It encodes CSASGVNIQYF.

This chain uses TRBV10-3 with TRBJ2-5; D gene unclear. CDR3 length equals 11 residues. Germline CDR1 and CDR2: ENHRY and SYGVKD. Trimming left V 6 bases short and J 0 bases short, with 2 bases between. The CDR3 loop is CAIRNQETQYF. The CDR3 nucleotides read TGTGCCATCAGGAACCAAGAGACCCAGTACTTC.

In this sample, this clonotype turned up a few times. This chain links TRBV20-1 with TRBJ2-1; D unresolved. V was shortened by 7 bases and J by 4 bases, with 11 bases between the two germline ends. Germline lookup yields CDR1 DFQATT and CDR2 SNEGSKA (reference sequence). This CDR3 is 12 amino acids long. CDR3 bases: TGCAGTGGGGAAGACTTATACAATGAGCAGTTCTTC. Translation gives CSGEDLYNEQFF.

As DNA, the CDR3 is TGCGCCAGCGGGGGGAGCCTCGGGGCTTCGAACACCGGGGAGCTGTTTTTT. This gives the protein CASGGSLGASNTGELFF. This chain links TRBV10-2 with TRBJ2-2; possibly TRBD2 for D (6 bases). CDR3 size: 17 residues. The ends were cut back, 8 bases at V and 0 bases at J, with 19 bases in the middle. Germline V gene lookup returns CDR1 WSHSY and CDR2 SAAADI.

This clonotype appeared many times. The chain has TRBV29-1 and TRBJ1-5; possible D gene TRBD1, 6 bases. Per germline, CDR1 SQVTM and CDR2 ANQGSEA. This CDR3 spans 13 amino acids. Trimming took off 4 bases at V and 5 bases at J, with 12 bases between the two ends. In DNA, the CDR3 is TGCAGCGTTGCTGGACAGTGGGATCAGCCCCAGCATTTT. Its translation: CSVAGQWDQPQHF.

Here the CDR3 reads CAITNGGNQPQHF. DNA of the CDR3: TGTGCCATCACCAATGGGGGGAATCAGCCCCAGCATTTT. V and J are TRBV10-3 and TRBJ1-5; a possible D gene is TRBD1 (5 bases). Germline V gene sequence: CDR1 ENHRY, CDR2 SYGVKD. The V end lost 7 bases, the J end lost 4 bases, and 11 bases lay between the germline ends. This CDR3 region has 13 residues.

This clonotype has only a few counts. This chain uses TRBV6-5 with TRBJ2-4; 8 bases are a match to TRBD2. CDR3 length: 18 amino acids. The V gene's germline CDR1 is MNHEY and CDR2 SVGAGI. J was trimmed by 3 bases and V by 2 bases; bases with no gene match: 12. The CDR3 reads CASSYGIAGHFNKNIQYF. The CDR3 DNA reads as TGTGCCAGCAGTTACGGGATAGCGGGACACTTTAACAAAAACATTCAGTACTTC.

This clonotype has only a few counts. The CDR3: CASKTGTNYGYTF. CDR3 sequence (DNA): TGTGCCAGCAAAACAGGGACCAACTATGGCTACACCTTC. The chain carries TRBV6-5 and TRBJ1-2; possible D gene TRBD1, 6 bases. V lost 7 bases to trimming and J lost 2 bases, with 11 bases between them. CDR3 length: 13 residues. CDR1 is MNHEY, CDR2 SVGAGI, per germline.

This clonotype showed up just a few times. The chain has TRBV20-1 and TRBJ2-2; D is perhaps TRBD1 (7 bases). V lost 0 bases, J lost 3 bases, and 14 bases lay in between. This CDR3 contains 16 residues. Germline loops: CDR1 DFQATT, CDR2 SNEGSKA (reference sequence). The CDR3 DNA follows: TGCAGTGCTAGAGATCTAAGCAGGGGGGACACCGGGGAGCTGTTTTTT. It specifies CSARDLSRGDTGELFF.

This clonotype was counted only a few times. V usage is TRBV10-3 and J usage is TRBJ1-1, with TRBD1 identical over 7 bases. CDR1 is ENHRY, CDR2 SYGVKD, per germline. The length of the CDR3 is 14 residues. The ends lost 2 bases at V and 3 bases at J; junction bases unmatched: 3. CDR3 region: CAISETGDDTEAFF. The CDR3, as DNA: TGTGCCATCAGTGAGACAGGGGATGACACTGAAGCTTTCTTT.

This sequence joins TRBV29-1 and TRBJ2-7; tentatively, D is TRBD2 (6 bases). The V and J ends lost 6 bases and 4 bases respectively, with 16 bases between them. Germline assignment: CDR1 SQVTM and CDR2 ANQGSEA. The CDR3 contains 13 residues. CDR3 DNA sequence: TGCAGCGTCATGGGTGGAGGGAAGTACGAGCAGTACTTC. This codes for CSVMGGGKYEQYF.

This chain connects TRBV12-3 or TRBV12-4 to TRBJ2-7; D is unresolved. This CDR3 is 13 amino acids long. Trimming removed 6 bases from V and 6 bases from J, with 15 bases in between. The CDR3 DNA sequence: TGTGCCAGCAGCTCCGGCGGTCGGCGCGAGCAGTACTTC. This encodes CASSSGGRREQYF.

This clonotype has ten or more counts. Here the CDR3 reads CASRRGEAFF. The CDR3 region has the DNA TGTGCCAGCAGAAGAGGTGAAGCTTTCTTT. The genes are TRBV28 and TRBJ1-1; no firm D call. Germline CDR1 is MDHEN and CDR2 is SYDVKM. The CDR3 has 10 amino acids. V was pared by 6 bases and J by 7 bases, with 6 bases between.

This clonotype was counted a few times. V is TRBV5-1 and J is TRBJ1-1; D might be TRBD1 (5 bases). This CDR3 is built from 15 residues. The germline V gene has CDR1 SGHRS and CDR2 YFSETQ. V lost 0 bases, J lost 3 bases, and 12 bases lay in between. In DNA form, the CDR3 reads TGCGCCAGCAGCTTGGAAGGGGTATCTTACACTGAAGCTTTCTTT. Amino acids: CASSLEGVSYTEAFF.

The V call is TRBV12-3 or TRBV12-4, the J call TRBJ1-1; D remains unclear. The CDR3 has 14 amino acids. Trimming pared 2 bases from V and 1 base from J, leaving 8 bases between. CDR3 sequence: CASSLSNGNTEAFF. The CDR3 bases are TGTGCCAGCAGTTTAAGTAATGGGAACACTGAAGCTTTCTTT.

This chain uses TRBV20-1 with TRBJ2-2; 7 bases map to TRBD1. V was clipped by 2 bases and J by 0 bases; unmatched bases: 3. The CDR3 consists of 15 residues. Per the germline V gene, CDR1 is DFQATT and CDR2 is SNEGSKA (reference sequence). CDR3 coding DNA: TGCAGTGCTAGATGGCAGGGGGCGAACACCGGGGAGCTGTTTTTT. Amino acids: CSARWQGANTGELFF.

This clonotype has only a few counts. The gene calls are TRBV7-9 and TRBJ2-3, with a weak D call TRBD2 (6 bases). Germline loops: CDR1 SEHNR, CDR2 FQNEAQ (reference sequence). The V end lost 1 base, the J end lost 2 bases, and 10 bases lay between the germline ends. The CDR3 sequence is 15 residues long. The CDR3 here is CASSLGIAVTDTQYF. The CDR3 coding sequence is TGTGCCAGCAGCTTAGGAATAGCGGTCACAGATACGCAGTATTTT.

V is TRBV5-1 and J is TRBJ2-1, with 7 positions matching TRBD1. This CDR3 spans 15 amino acids. Germline V gene lookup returns CDR1 SGHRS and CDR2 YFSETQ. The V segment lost 2 bases and the J segment 3 bases; nucleotides outside the gene matches: 5. CDR3 nucleotide sequence: TGCGCCAGCAGCTTCGCAGGGGGTTTCTACAATGAGCAGTTCTTC. Protein: CASSFAGGFYNEQFF.

This clonotype was seen more than once but under ten times. V is TRBV6-2 or TRBV6-3 and J is TRBJ1-5; D gene uncertain. The germline V and J ends were trimmed by 2 bases and 5 bases, with 10 bases remaining between them. The CDR3 is 14 amino acids. Germline assignment: CDR1 MNHEY and CDR2 SVGEGT. This chain's CDR3 is CASSYGQLYQPQHF. The DNA for the CDR3 is TGTGCCAGCAGTTACGGGCAGCTCTATCAGCCCCAGCATTTT.

This clonotype was seen more than once but under ten times. The chain employs TRBV15 and TRBJ2-1, with D perhaps TRBD2 (5 bases). The CDR3 is 14 residues long. Germline V gene lookup returns CDR1 LNHNV and CDR2 YYDKDF (reference sequence). V shed 0 bases and J shed 6 bases, with 9 bases lying between them. The CDR3 DNA sequence: TGTGCCACCAGCAGAGATTTAGCGCCCAATGAGCAGTTCTTC. Amino acid sequence: CATSRDLAPNEQFF.

The sample holds many counts of this clonotype. The V call is TRBV5-1, the J call TRBJ2-6; tentatively, D is TRBD1 (6 bases). The CDR3 spans 15 residues. Trimming shortened V by 2 bases and J by 0 bases, and 6 bases separated the two germline ends. CDR1 is SGHRS and CDR2 is YFSETQ in the germline V gene. The chain's CDR3 is CASSLGGSGANVLTF. The CDR3 nucleotides read TGCGCCAGCAGCTTAGGGGGCTCTGGGGCCAACGTCCTGACTTTC.

This chain joins TRBV7-3 and TRBJ2-2; D might be TRBD1 (5 bases). The V and J ends lost 5 bases and 5 bases respectively, with 15 bases between them. Germline V CDR1 and CDR2: SGHTA, FQGTGA. CDR3 length: 15 residues. CDR3 in amino acids: CASSPVGAGTGELFF. The CDR3 DNA reads as TGTGCCAGCAGCCCGGTAGGGGCAGGAACCGGGGAGCTGTTTTTT. The complete variable domain, with remaining parts taken from reference TRBV7-3 and TRBJ2-2, reads GAGVSQTPSNKVTEKGKYVELRCDPISGHTALYWYRQSLGQGPEFLIYFQGTGAADDSGLPNDRFFAVRPEGSVSTLKIQRTERGDSAVYLCASSPVGAGTGELFFGEGSRLTVL.